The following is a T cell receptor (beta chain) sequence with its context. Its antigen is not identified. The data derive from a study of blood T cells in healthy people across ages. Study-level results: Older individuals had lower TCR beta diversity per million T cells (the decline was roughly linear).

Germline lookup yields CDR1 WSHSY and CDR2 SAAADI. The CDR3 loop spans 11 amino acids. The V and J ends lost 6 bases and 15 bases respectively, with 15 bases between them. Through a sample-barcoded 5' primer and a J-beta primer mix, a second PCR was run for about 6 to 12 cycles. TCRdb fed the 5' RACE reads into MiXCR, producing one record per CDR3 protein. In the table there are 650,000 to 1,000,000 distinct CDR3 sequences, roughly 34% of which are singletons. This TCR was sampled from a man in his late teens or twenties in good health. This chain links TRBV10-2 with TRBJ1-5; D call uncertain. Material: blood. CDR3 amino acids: CASRGGEGRHF. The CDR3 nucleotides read TGCGCCAGCAGGGGCGGGGAAGGCCGGCATTTT.